The present TCR beta chain was sequenced within a study of blood T cell repertoires in COVID-19. In the source study's methods: Researchers report that nucleated cell counts were estimated from reference gene primer amplification. The data were produced by immunoSEQ multiplex PCR, yet TCRdb's version contains in-frame clones alone and is incomplete. D and trimming come from the DNA, and the V and J calls and clone size come from that table. Found here are over 250,000 clones, 80% to 90% of them singletons; the top ten hold roughly 10%. Germline V CDR1 and CDR2: MDHEN, SYDVKM. The CDR3 covers 16 residues. Trimming left V 6 bases short and J 6 bases short, with 23 bases between.

The chain carries TRBV28 and TRBJ1-2, with a weak D call TRBD1 (6 bases). The receptor was isolated from a woman in her seventies with COVID-19, enrolled during active disease. Input material: peripheral blood. CDR3 nucleotides: TGTGCCAGCAGACGCCGTTGGCGTGGGGGACATGATGGCTACACCTTC. As protein: CASRRRWRGGHDGYTF.